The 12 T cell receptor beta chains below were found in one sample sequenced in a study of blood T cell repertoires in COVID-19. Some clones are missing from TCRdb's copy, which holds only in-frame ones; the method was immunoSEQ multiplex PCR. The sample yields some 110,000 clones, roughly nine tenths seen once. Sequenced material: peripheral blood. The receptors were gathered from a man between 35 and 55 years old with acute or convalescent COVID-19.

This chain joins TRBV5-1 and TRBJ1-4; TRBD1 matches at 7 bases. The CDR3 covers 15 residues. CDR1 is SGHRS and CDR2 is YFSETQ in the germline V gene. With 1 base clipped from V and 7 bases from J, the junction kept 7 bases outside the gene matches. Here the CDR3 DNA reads TGCGCCAGCAGCTTGTTATCGGACAGGCGTGAAAAACTGTTTTTT. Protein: CASSLLSDRREKLFF.

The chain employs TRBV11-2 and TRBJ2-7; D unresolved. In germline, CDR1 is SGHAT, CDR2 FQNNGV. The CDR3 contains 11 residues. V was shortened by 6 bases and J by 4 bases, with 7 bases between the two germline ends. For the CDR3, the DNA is TGTGCCAGCAGTCGTTCTTACGAGCAGTACTTC. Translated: CASSRSYEQYF.

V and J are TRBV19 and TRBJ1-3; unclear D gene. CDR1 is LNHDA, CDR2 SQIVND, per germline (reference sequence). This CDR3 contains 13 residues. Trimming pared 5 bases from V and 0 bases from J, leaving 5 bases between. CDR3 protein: CASSLNSGNTIYF. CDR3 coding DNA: TGTGCCAGTAGTTTAAACTCTGGAAACACCATATATTTT. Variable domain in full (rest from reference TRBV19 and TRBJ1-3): DGGITQSPKYLFRKEGQNVTLSCEQNLNHDAMYWYRQDPGQGLRLIYYSQIVNDFQKGDIAEGYSVSREKKESFPLTVTSAQKNPTAFYLCASSLNSGNTIYFGEGSWLTVV.

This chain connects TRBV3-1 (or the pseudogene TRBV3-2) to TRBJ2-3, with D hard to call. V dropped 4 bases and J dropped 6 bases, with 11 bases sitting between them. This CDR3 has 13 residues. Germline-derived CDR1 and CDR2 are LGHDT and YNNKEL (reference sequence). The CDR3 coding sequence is TGTGCCAGCAGCCCCTCCCAGTCGGATACGCAGTATTTT. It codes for CASSPSQSDTQYF.

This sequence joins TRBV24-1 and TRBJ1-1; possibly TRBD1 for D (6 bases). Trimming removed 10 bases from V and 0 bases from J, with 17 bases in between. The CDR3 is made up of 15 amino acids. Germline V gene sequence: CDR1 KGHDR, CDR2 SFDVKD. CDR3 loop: CATRGQPTMNTEAFF. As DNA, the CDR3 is TGTGCCACTCGTGGACAGCCTACGATGAACACTGAAGCTTTCTTT.

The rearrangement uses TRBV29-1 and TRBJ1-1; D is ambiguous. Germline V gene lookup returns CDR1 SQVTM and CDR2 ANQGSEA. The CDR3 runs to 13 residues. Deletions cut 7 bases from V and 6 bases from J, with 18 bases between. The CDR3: CSAPSEGWAEAFF. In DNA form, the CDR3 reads TGCAGCGCCCCGTCGGAGGGTTGGGCTGAAGCTTTCTTT. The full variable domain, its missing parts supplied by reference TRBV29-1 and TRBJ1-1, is SAVISQKPSRDICQRGTSLTIQCQVDSQVTMMFWYRQQPGQSLTLIATANQGSEATYESGFVIDKFPISRPNLTFSTLTVSNMSPEDSSIYLCSAPSEGWAEAFFGQGTRLTVV.

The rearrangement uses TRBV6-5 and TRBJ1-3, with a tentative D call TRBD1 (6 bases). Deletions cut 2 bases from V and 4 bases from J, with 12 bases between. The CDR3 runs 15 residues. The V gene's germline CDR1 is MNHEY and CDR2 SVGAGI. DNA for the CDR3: TGTGCCAGCAGTTACAGAAGGACAGCCGGAAACACCATATATTTT. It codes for CASSYRRTAGNTIYF.

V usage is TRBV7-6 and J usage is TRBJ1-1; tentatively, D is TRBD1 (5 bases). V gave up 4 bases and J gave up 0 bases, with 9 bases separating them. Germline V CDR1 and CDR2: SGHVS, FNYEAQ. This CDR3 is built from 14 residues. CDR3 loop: CASSSGGVNTEAFF. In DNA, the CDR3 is TGTGCCAGCAGCTCCGGGGGGGTGAACACTGAAGCTTTCTTT.

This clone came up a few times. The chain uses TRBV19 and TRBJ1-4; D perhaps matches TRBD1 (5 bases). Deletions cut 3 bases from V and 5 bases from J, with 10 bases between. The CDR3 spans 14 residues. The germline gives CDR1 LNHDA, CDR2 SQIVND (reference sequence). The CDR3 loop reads CASSMRQPNEKLFF. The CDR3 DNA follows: TGTGCCAGTAGTATGAGACAGCCGAATGAAAAACTGTTTTTT.

This chain's CDR3 is CASSYSIVPEVGEAFF. CDR3 coding DNA: TGTGCCAGCAGTTACTCGATAGTTCCGGAGGTGGGTGAAGCTTTCTTT. The chain joins TRBV6-2 or TRBV6-3 to TRBJ1-1; D is uncertain. Germline-derived CDR1 and CDR2 are MNHEY and SVGEGT. V lost 0 bases to trimming and J lost 7 bases, with 18 bases between them. The CDR3 has 16 residues.

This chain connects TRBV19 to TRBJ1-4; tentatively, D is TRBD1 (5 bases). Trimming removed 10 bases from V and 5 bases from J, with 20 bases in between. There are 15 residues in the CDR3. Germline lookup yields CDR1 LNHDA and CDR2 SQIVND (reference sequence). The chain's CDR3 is CATRDGGLGNEKLFF. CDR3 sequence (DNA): TGTGCCACTAGGGACGGGGGTTTGGGAAATGAAAAACTGTTTTTT.

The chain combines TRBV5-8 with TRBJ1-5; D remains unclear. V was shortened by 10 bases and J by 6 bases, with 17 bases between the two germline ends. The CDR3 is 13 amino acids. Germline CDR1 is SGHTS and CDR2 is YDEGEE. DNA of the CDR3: TGTGCCTCCATGGGGAGGGAGGGTCAGCCCCAGCATTTT. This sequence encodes CASMGREGQPQHF.